This TCR beta chain is drawn from a study of shared clonotypes between healthy human individuals. Study conclusions and caveats: What limited the represented genetic and exposure-history diversity was the small number of donors.

Positive CCR7 selection of CD45RO-negative cells yielded the naive CD8 cells, and terminally differentiated effector memory CD45RA+ cells were excluded. A word on this clone: Its specificity is not known.

Some clones are missing from TCRdb's copy, which holds only in-frame ones; the method was immunoSEQ multiplex PCR. The sample gives hundreds of thousands of clones, around 90% of which show up once; about a quarter is in the top ten. Germline V lookup: CDR1 SQVTM, CDR2 ANQGSEA. Trimming took 4 bases from V and 2 from J, leaving 17 bases between them. This CDR3 is built from 16 residues. The sequence was collected from a man aged 25-45 years in good health. The sample comprised naive CD8+ T cells sorted from blood. The chain joins TRBV29-1 to TRBJ2-2, with TRBD2 as a possible D gene (5 bases). The CDR3 DNA reads as TGCAGCGTTGTAGGCGCATGGGGAGTTAACACCGGGGAGCTGTTTTTT. Translated: CSVVGAWGVNTGELFF.